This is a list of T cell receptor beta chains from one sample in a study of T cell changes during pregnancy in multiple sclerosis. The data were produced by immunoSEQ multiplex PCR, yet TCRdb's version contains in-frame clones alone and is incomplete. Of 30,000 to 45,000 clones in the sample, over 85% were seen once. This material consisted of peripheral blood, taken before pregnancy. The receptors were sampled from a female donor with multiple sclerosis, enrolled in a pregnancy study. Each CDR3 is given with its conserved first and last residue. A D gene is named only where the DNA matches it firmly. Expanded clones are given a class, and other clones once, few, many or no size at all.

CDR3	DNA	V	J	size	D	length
CASSQGALADTQYF	TGCGCCAGCAGCCAAGGTGCTCTGGCCGATACGCAGTATTTT	TRBV4-3	TRBJ2-3	-	-	14
CASSAPRGNGQETQYF	TGTGCCAGCAGTGCGCCTAGGGGGAACGGACAAGAGACCCAGTACTTC	TRBV28	TRBJ2-5	-	-	16
CASSTVVSATNEKLFF	TGTGCCAGCAGTACAGTGGTGTCCGCAACTAATGAAAAACTGTTTTTT	TRBV28	TRBJ1-4	-	-	16
CASSLAGTPSGELFF	TGTGCCAGCAGCCTAGCCGGGACTCCGAGCGGGGAGCTGTTTTTT	TRBV5-4	TRBJ2-2	-	-	15
CASSFRGVGQPQHF	TGTGCCAGCAGCTTTCGAGGTGTGGGTCAGCCCCAGCATTTT	TRBV5-6	TRBJ1-5	few	-	14
CASSVGVGGETQYF	TGTGCCAGCAGCGTAGGAGTGGGAGGGGAGACCCAGTACTTC	TRBV9	TRBJ2-5	-	TRBD2	14
CASSYGGLAGNNEQFF	TGTGCCAGCAGTTACGGGGGACTAGCGGGTAACAATGAGCAGTTCTTC	TRBV6-5	TRBJ2-1	-	TRBD2	16
CASSDSAEGETQYF	TGCGCCAGCAGCGATTCCGCGGAGGGAGAGACCCAGTACTTC	TRBV5-1	TRBJ2-5	-	-	14
CASSSDRANQPQHF	TGTGCCAGCAGCTCTGACAGGGCCAATCAGCCCCAGCATTTT	TRBV5-6	TRBJ1-5	once	TRBD1	14
CASAKTRTSGSMANEQFF	TGTGCCAGCGCGAAAACAAGGACTAGCGGGAGTATGGCAAATGAGCAGTTCTTC	TRBV19	TRBJ2-1	-	TRBD2	18
CASARESDTGELFF	TGCGCCAGCGCCCGCGAGTCGGACACCGGGGAGCTGTTTTTT	TRBV5-1	TRBJ2-2	-	-	14
CASSWEGDRGFTGELFF	TGTGCCAGCAGCTGGGAAGGGGACAGGGGCTTCACCGGGGAGCTGTTTTTT	TRBV5-4	TRBJ2-2	-	TRBD1	17
CASSVGGYRDTEAFF	TGTGCCAGCAGCGTAGGAGGATACAGGGACACTGAAGCTTTCTTT	TRBV9	TRBJ1-1	-	-	15
CAWRTSKLYEQYF	TGTGCCTGGAGGACTAGTAAACTCTACGAGCAGTACTTC	TRBV30	TRBJ2-7	-	-	13
CAWALAGGRVGPYEQYF	TGTGCCTGGGCCCTAGCGGGAGGACGGGTTGGGCCCTACGAGCAGTACTTC	TRBV30	TRBJ2-7	-	TRBD2	17
CASSPSEGWAGGYEQYF	TGCGCCAGCAGCCCCTCTGAGGGGTGGGCAGGGGGCTACGAGCAGTACTTC	TRBV4-1	TRBJ2-7	-	TRBD1	17
CAWSVDRVNSGNTIYF	TGTGCCTGGAGCGTCGACAGGGTGAACTCTGGAAACACCATATATTTT	TRBV30	TRBJ1-3	-	TRBD1	16
CASSQAEGGPGNEQFF	TGTGCCAGCAGCCAAGCTGAGGGAGGGCCGGGCAATGAGCAGTTCTTC	TRBV4-2	TRBJ2-1	-	TRBD2	16
CASSLASGSRTGELFF	TGCGCCAGCAGCTTGGCCAGCGGGAGTCGCACCGGGGAGCTGTTTTTT	TRBV5-1	TRBJ2-2	once	TRBD2	16
CASSLSGRAYEQYF	TGTGCCAGCAGCTTGTCGGGAAGGGCCTACGAGCAGTACTTC	TRBV5-6	TRBJ2-7	-	-	14
CASSFLEAGYEQYF	TGTGCCAGCAGTTTCCTCGAAGCGGGATACGAGCAGTACTTC	TRBV6-5	TRBJ2-7	-	TRBD2	14
CASSEIRAGGYTF	TGTGCCAGCAGTGAAATCCGAGCGGGTGGCTACACCTTC	TRBV2	TRBJ1-2	-	-	13
CASSLGESGYAKNIQYF	TGTGCCAGCAGCTTAGGGGAGTCAGGCTACGCCAAAAACATTCAGTACTTC	TRBV7-9	TRBJ2-4	-	-	17
CSVVGQGDTGELFF	TGCAGCGTGGTGGGACAGGGCGACACCGGGGAGCTGTTTTTT	TRBV29-1	TRBJ2-2	-	TRBD1	14
CSANPQGGGTEAFF	TGCAGCGCAAACCCCCAGGGCGGCGGCACTGAAGCTTTCTTT	TRBV29-1	TRBJ1-1	-	-	14
CASSAGRQETQYF	TGTGCCAGCAGCGCAGGTCGACAAGAGACCCAGTACTTC	TRBV7-2	TRBJ2-5	-	-	13
CASSPRTSGGIQYF	TGTGCCAGCAGCCCCAGGACTAGCGGTGGCATTCAGTACTTC	TRBV2	TRBJ2-4	few	TRBD2	14
CASSQGGFQPQHF	TGTGCCAGCAGTCAGGGGGGATTTCAGCCCCAGCATTTT	TRBV28	TRBJ1-5	-	TRBD1	13
CASSERTGGPDTQYF	TGTGCCAGCAGCGAGCGGACAGGGGGCCCAGATACGCAGTATTTT	TRBV9	TRBJ2-3	-	TRBD1	15
CAIGGVGGQGMNEQFF	TGTGCCATCGGGGGAGTGGGAGGACAGGGGATGAATGAGCAGTTCTTC	TRBV10-3	TRBJ2-1	once	TRBD1	16
CASRTTQNQETQYF	TGTGCCAGCAGGACTACACAAAACCAAGAGACCCAGTACTTC	TRBV2	TRBJ2-5	-	-	14
CASSVGGRGVGELFF	TGTGCCAGCAGCGTAGGTGGCAGGGGGGTCGGGGAGCTGTTTTTT	TRBV9	TRBJ2-2	-	-	15
CASSQDRDRQQETQYF	TGCGCCAGCAGCCAAGATCGGGACAGACAACAAGAGACCCAGTACTTC	TRBV4-1	TRBJ2-5	medium-sized	TRBD1	16
CASSLGLRDRGGNNEQFF	TGTGCCAGCAGCTTAGGCCTAAGAGACAGGGGGGGGAACAATGAGCAGTTCTTC	TRBV13	TRBJ2-1	-	TRBD1	18
CASSSYRGANYGYTF	TGTGCCAGCAGTTCCTACAGGGGCGCGAACTATGGCTACACCTTC	TRBV28	TRBJ1-2	-	TRBD1	15